This entry lists 25 T cell receptor beta chains sequenced from one sample in a study of blood T cells in healthy people across ages. A second PCR, run for roughly 7 to 12 cycles, used a sample-barcoded 5' primer plus a J-beta primer mix. TCRdb re-called the 5' RACE reads through MiXCR, storing one row per CDR3 protein. The table shows 550,000 to 800,000 distinct CDR3 sequences, with approximately 29% occurring only once. Sequencing input: blood. Every receptor here comes from an elderly woman in good health.

As regards this clonotype: A read error may be the cause here, since a much bigger clone is one base away. This CDR3 reads CAGSLETVLGGEFF. The CDR3 nucleotides are TGTGCCGGCTCACTAGAAACTGTTCTAGGCGGGGAGTTCTTC. The chain has TRBV18 and TRBJ2-1, with D tentatively TRBD2 (6 bases). There are 14 residues in the CDR3. The germline CDR1 and CDR2 sequences are KGHSH and LQKENI.

This clonotype was detected ten times or more. This sequence joins TRBV4-2 and TRBJ1-4; D is perhaps TRBD1 (5 bases). Germline values: CDR1 LGHNA, CDR2 YNFKEQ. The CDR3 runs 17 residues. V was clipped by 2 bases and J by 5 bases, with 18 bases between them. This CDR3 is CASSQISQGGQNEKLFF. CDR3 in DNA: TGTGCCAGCAGCCAAATTTCCCAGGGAGGCCAAAATGAAAAACTGTTTTTT.

This chain links TRBV7-2 with TRBJ1-2; D might be TRBD1 (5 bases). The germline CDR1 and CDR2 sequences are SGHTA and FQGNSA. The CDR3 totals 17 residues. Trimming shortened V by 1 base and J by 3 bases, and 18 bases separated the two germline ends. The CDR3 loop reads CASSLGFGAGQDYGYTF. CDR3 sequence (DNA): TGTGCCAGCAGCTTAGGCTTCGGGGCGGGCCAGGACTATGGCTACACCTTC.

This clonotype was seen ten or more times. The CDR3 DNA reads as TGTGCCAGCAGCGCCCGAGCGCCTCCGGCGACCCAGTACTTC. Its protein product is CASSARAPPATQYF. V is TRBV7-3 and J is TRBJ2-5; D is unresolved. Trimming left V 5 bases short and J 7 bases short, with 17 bases between. Germline V gives CDR1 SGHTA, CDR2 FQGTGA. The CDR3 is 14 amino acids.

This clonotype appeared many times. The CDR3 DNA sequence: TGCGCCAGCAGCCAGGGACTAGCGGGGTTATCTGGGGCCAACGTCCTGACTTTC. It is translated as CASSQGLAGLSGANVLTF. The chain employs TRBV5-1 and TRBJ2-6, with 13 bases fitting TRBD2. V lost 4 bases and J lost 1; bases outside the gene matches: 5. There are 18 residues in the CDR3. CDR1 and CDR2 (germline): SGHRS, YFSETQ.

This clonotype was seen repeatedly, ten times or more. V is TRBV29-1 and J is TRBJ2-1; D call uncertain. CDR1 SQVTM and CDR2 ANQGSEA come from the germline V gene. The CDR3 extends over 12 amino acids. Trimming took 0 bases from V and 8 from J, leaving 8 bases between them. The CDR3 region is CSVEETLDEQFF. CDR3 bases: TGCAGCGTTGAAGAAACTCTGGATGAGCAGTTCTTC.

Comment on this clonotype: A much more abundant neighbour one base away suggests this may be a read error. V gene TRBV6-5 combines with J gene TRBJ2-7; either TRBD1 or TRBD2 may supply D (5 bases each). The CDR3 totals 14 residues. Looked up from germline, CDR1 is MNHEY and CDR2 is SVGAGI. The CDR3 DNA reads as TGTGCCAGCAGTTACCTCGGGGCAGACTACGGGCAGTACTTC. Amino acids: CASSYLGADYGQYF.

The chain carries TRBV20-1 and TRBJ2-3, with TRBD1 matching 9 bases. The germline gives CDR1 DFQATT, CDR2 SNEGSKA (reference sequence). The CDR3 is 11 amino acids. J gave up 9 bases and V 5 bases, and 3 bases lay outside the gene matches. The CDR3 nucleotides are TGCAGTGCTGGACAGGGGAGGACGCAGTATTTT. Translation gives CSAGQGRTQYF.

With respect to this clonotype: This may come from a read error, since a much larger clone is one base off. The rearrangement links TRBV7-2 to TRBJ1-2; 8 bases agree with TRBD1. Germline V gene data show CDR1 as SGHTA and CDR2 as FQGNSA. The length of the CDR3 is 13 residues. The CDR3, as DNA: TGTGCCAGCAGCTTCCGGACAGGGAGTGGCCACACCTTC. It yields the protein CASSFRTGSGHTF.

J is TRBJ1-5 and V is TRBV19; TRBD1 matches at 10 bases. J gave up 2 bases and V 6 bases, and 13 bases lay outside the gene matches. Germline assignment: CDR1 LNHDA and CDR2 SQIVND (reference sequence). The CDR3 spans 18 residues. CDR3 sequence: CASRTGTGVNRGNQPQHF. For the CDR3, the DNA is TGTGCCAGTAGGACCGGGACAGGGGTGAATAGAGGCAATCAGCCCCAGCATTTT.

This clonotype has more than one count but fewer than ten. The rearrangement links TRBV6-2 or TRBV6-3 to TRBJ1-5; D is uncertain. The germline CDR1 and CDR2 sequences are MNHEY and SVGEGT. V lost 4 bases to trimming and J lost 0 bases, with 10 bases between them. This CDR3 has 15 amino acids. The CDR3 reads CASSSRRVSNQPQHF. The CDR3 bases are TGTGCCAGCAGTTCCCGCCGAGTTAGCAATCAGCCCCAGCATTTT.

The chain carries TRBV20-1 and TRBJ1-2; no firm D call. The V and J ends lost 3 bases and 6 bases respectively, with 14 bases between them. There are 13 residues in the CDR3. The germline CDR1 and CDR2 sequences are DFQATT and SNEGSKA (reference sequence). The CDR3 nucleotides read TGCAGTGCTAGCCTCGGGAGGGCGGATGGCTACACCTTC. Protein: CSASLGRADGYTF.

This chain connects TRBV6-6 to TRBJ1-2, with TRBD1 matching 9 bases. CDR1 and CDR2 from the germline V gene are MNHNY and SVGAGI (reference sequence). V lost 6 bases, J lost 6 bases, and 14 bases stayed unmatched. The CDR3 totals 16 residues. CDR3 region: CASSESRDRVRDGYTF. As DNA, the CDR3 is TGTGCCAGCAGCGAAAGCCGGGACAGGGTTAGGGATGGCTACACCTTC.

This clonotype was observed at least ten times. The CDR3 loop reads CASSVKGGTQYF. The CDR3 coding sequence is TGTGCCAGCAGCGTTAAGGGCGGGACCCAGTACTTC. V is TRBV9 and J is TRBJ2-3; D not certain. The end of the DNA aligns better with TRBJ2-5, so the J call may be wrong. The CDR3 extends over 12 amino acids. Germline CDR1 reads SGDLS; CDR2 reads YYNGEE.

At least ten counts were recorded for this clonotype. This chain joins TRBV29-1 and TRBJ2-7; tentative D call: TRBD1 (5 bases). The V gene's germline CDR1 is SQVTM and CDR2 ANQGSEA. The CDR3 totals 12 residues. V was clipped by 3 bases and J by 7 bases, with 13 bases between them. CDR3 protein: CSVDQGLREQYF. The DNA for the CDR3 is TGCAGCGTTGATCAGGGTTTGCGTGAGCAGTACTTC.

This clonotype was recorded at least ten times. This chain joins TRBV7-2 and TRBJ1-6, with D possibly being TRBD1 (6 bases). Germline CDR1 and CDR2: SGHTA and FQGNSA. The CDR3 consists of 15 residues. Trimming cost V 5 bases and J 8 bases, with 16 bases left between them. CDR3 DNA sequence: TGTGCCAGCAGCCGGAGGACAGCCCTATATTCACCCCTCCACTTT. It yields the protein CASSRRTALYSPLHF.

In its sample, this clonotype was seen many times. V usage is TRBV7-3 and J usage is TRBJ2-1; D remains unclear. V was pared by 2 bases and J by 8 bases, with 13 bases between. The length of the CDR3 is 14 residues. Germline V gives CDR1 SGHTA, CDR2 FQGTGA. The CDR3 reads CASSLRTSRDEQFF. In DNA form, the CDR3 reads TGTGCCAGCAGCTTACGGACCAGTAGGGATGAGCAGTTCTTC.

A remark on this clonotype: As the CDR3 is not closed by the conserved phenylalanine or tryptophan, this likely results from a read error. This sequence joins TRBV20-1 and TRBJ2-2; no definite D call. The germline CDR1 and CDR2 sequences are DFQATT and SNEGSKA (reference sequence). The CDR3 consists of 12 residues. The ends were cut back, 2 bases at V and 5 bases at J, with 6 bases in the middle. The CDR3 sequence is CSARSGTGELFC. Here the CDR3 DNA reads TGCAGTGCTAGATCCGGGACCGGGGAGCTGTTTTGT.

Worth noting for this clonotype: This may be a read error: a much more frequent sequence differs by one nucleotide. This chain joins TRBV12-3 or TRBV12-4 and TRBJ2-5; maybe TRBD2 (6 bases). Trimming stripped 6 bases from V and 11 bases from J, with 25 bases between. There are 15 residues in the CDR3. CDR3 coding DNA: TGTGCCAGCAGGTCCGGGGGACTCCAGTACAATGAGCAGTACTTC. Translated, it gives CASRSGGLQYNEQYF.

The gene calls are TRBV11-3 and TRBJ2-1; 12 bases align to TRBD2. The junction had 7 bases not matched to a gene; V was cut back by 5 bases and J by 5 bases. The germline V gene has CDR1 SGHNT and CDR2 YENEEA. The CDR3 covers 16 residues. CDR3 coding DNA: TGTGCCAGCAGCCGAAGACTAGCGGGGGCCGACAATGAGCAGTTCTTC. It codes for CASSRRLAGADNEQFF. The full variable domain, with the rest looked up from reference TRBV11-3 and TRBJ2-1, is EAGVVQSPRYKIIEKKQPVAFWCNPISGHNTLYWYLQNLGQGPELLIRYENEEAVDDSQLPKDRFSAERLKGVDSTLKIQPAELGDSAVYLCASSRRLAGADNEQFFGPGTRLTVL.

The chain is built from TRBV5-1 and TRBJ2-5; D ambiguous. In germline, CDR1 is SGHRS, CDR2 YFSETQ. The CDR3 extends over 15 amino acids. The ends were cut back, 0 bases at V and 4 bases at J, with 13 bases in the middle. The CDR3 DNA reads as TGCGCCAGCAGCTTGGCACAGCCCAACCGAGAGACCCAGTACTTC. Its translation is CASSLAQPNRETQYF.

The rearrangement links TRBV28 to TRBJ1-2; D not resolved. The CDR3 totals 15 residues. Trimming pared 3 bases from V and 6 bases from J, leaving 17 bases between. The germline CDR1 and CDR2 sequences are MDHEN and SYDVKM. The CDR3 protein is CASSFTTGGIDGYTF. In nucleotides, the CDR3 is TGTGCCAGCAGTTTTACGACTGGCGGTATCGATGGCTACACCTTC.

This clonotype has just a few counts. A read error may produce the germline difference seen at one junction end. The rearrangement uses TRBV3-1 and TRBJ2-5, with 10 positions matching TRBD2. CDR1 is LGHDT and CDR2 is YNNKEL in the germline V gene (reference sequence). This CDR3 has 13 amino acids. The DNA of the CDR3 is TGTGCCAGCAGCTCCGGACTAGCGGAGATCCAGTACTTC. Protein: CASSSGLAEIQYF.

The table lists this clonotype with a few counts. The chain has TRBV27 and TRBJ1-4; D might be TRBD1 (5 bases). From germline, CDR1 is MNHEY and CDR2 SMNVEV (reference sequence). Trimming removed 3 bases from V and 10 bases from J, with 15 bases in between. The CDR3 extends over 14 amino acids. Written as DNA, the CDR3 is TGTGCCAGCAGTTTGACAGCGTTGATTGGAAAACTGTTTTTT. This sequence encodes CASSLTALIGKLFF.

The genes are TRBV7-8 and TRBJ1-4, with 7 bases aligning to TRBD1. V lost 4 bases to trimming and J lost 8 bases; unmatched junction nucleotides: 13. CDR3 length equals 16 residues. The germline V gene has CDR1 SGHVS and CDR2 FQNEAQ. The CDR3 reads CASSSLTGALGEKLFF. Here the CDR3 DNA reads TGTGCCAGCAGCTCATTAACAGGGGCCTTAGGAGAAAAACTGTTTTTT.